The clone carrying this T cell receptor (beta chain) has just one count. These data come from a study of shared clonotypes between healthy human individuals. V shed 10 bases and J shed 5 bases, with 14 bases lying between them. The CDR3 loop spans 12 amino acids. The germline V gene encodes CDR1 MDHEN and CDR2 SYDVKM. Some clones are missing from TCRdb's copy, which holds only in-frame ones; the method was immunoSEQ multiplex PCR. The sample holds about 600,000 clones, approximately 97% seen once. The source is a woman aged 25-40 years in good health. V gene TRBV28 combines with J gene TRBJ1-2; D uncertain. Material for sequencing was naive CD4+ T cells sorted from blood. Subset: CD45RA+ positively selected. The CDR3 DNA reads TGTGCCATCGACAATGTGGGGTATGGCTACACCTTC. Translation gives CAIDNVGYGYTF.